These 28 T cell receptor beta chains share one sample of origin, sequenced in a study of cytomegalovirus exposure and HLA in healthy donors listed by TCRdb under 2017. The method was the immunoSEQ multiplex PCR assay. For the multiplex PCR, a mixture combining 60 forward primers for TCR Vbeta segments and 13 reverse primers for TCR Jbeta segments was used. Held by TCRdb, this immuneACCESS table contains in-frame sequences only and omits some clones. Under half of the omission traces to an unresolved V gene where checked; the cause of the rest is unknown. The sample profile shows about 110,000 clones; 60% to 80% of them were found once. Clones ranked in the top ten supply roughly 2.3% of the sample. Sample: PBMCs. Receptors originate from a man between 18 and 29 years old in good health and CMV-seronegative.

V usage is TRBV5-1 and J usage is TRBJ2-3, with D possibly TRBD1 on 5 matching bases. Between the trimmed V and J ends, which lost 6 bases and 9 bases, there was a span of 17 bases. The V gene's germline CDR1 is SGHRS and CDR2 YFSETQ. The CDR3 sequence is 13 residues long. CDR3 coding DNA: TGCGCCAGCAAAACCAACGACAGATTCACGCAGTATTTT. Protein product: CASKTNDRFTQYF.

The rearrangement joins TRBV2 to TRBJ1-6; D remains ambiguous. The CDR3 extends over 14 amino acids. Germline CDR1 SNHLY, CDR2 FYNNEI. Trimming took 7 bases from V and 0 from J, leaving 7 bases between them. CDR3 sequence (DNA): TGTGCCAGCACTTCAGTCTCCTATAATTCACCCCTCCACTTT. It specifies CASTSVSYNSPLHF.

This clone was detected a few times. As DNA, the CDR3 is TGTGCCAGCAGCCAAGCTGCTGAAGCTTTCTTT. Translation gives CASSQAAEAFF. The chain has TRBV6-6 and TRBJ1-1; D not certain. CDR3 length: 11 amino acids. With 6 bases removed from V and 6 bases from J, the gap between germline ends came to 8 bases. Germline V lookup: CDR1 MNHNY, CDR2 SVGAGI (reference sequence).

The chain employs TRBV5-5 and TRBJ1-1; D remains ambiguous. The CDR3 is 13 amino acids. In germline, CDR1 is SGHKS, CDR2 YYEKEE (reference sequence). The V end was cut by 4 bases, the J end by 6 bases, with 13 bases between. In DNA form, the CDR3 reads TGTGCCAGCAGCCCCCTGGTCGGTTCTGAAGCTTTCTTT. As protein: CASSPLVGSEAFF.

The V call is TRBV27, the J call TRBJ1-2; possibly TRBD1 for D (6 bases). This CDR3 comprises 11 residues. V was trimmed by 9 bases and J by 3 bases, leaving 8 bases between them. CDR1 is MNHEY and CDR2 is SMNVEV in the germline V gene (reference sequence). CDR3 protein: CASGGYYGYTF. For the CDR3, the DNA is TGTGCCAGTGGGGGCTACTATGGCTACACCTTC.

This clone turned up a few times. The CDR3 protein is CASSFTEQTEAFF. The CDR3 nucleotides are TGTGCCAGCAGCTTTACAGAGCAGACTGAAGCTTTCTTT. The chain has TRBV7-2 and TRBJ1-1; D is uncertain. V gave up 3 bases and J gave up 5 bases, with 10 bases separating them. The CDR3 contains 13 residues. Germline CDR1 is SGHTA and CDR2 is FQGNSA.

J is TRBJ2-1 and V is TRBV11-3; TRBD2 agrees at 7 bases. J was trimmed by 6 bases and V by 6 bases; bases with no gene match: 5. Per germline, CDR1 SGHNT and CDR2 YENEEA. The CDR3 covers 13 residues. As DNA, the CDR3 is TGTGCCAGCAGTCCCCCTAGCGGCAATGAGCAGTTCTTC. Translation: CASSPPSGNEQFF.

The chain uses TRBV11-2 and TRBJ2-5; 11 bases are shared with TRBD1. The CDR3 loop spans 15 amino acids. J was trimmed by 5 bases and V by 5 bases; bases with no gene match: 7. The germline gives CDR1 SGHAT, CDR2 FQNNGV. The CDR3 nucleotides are TGTGCCAGCAGCGAAGGACAGGGGGCATGGGAGACCCAGTACTTC. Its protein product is CASSEGQGAWETQYF.

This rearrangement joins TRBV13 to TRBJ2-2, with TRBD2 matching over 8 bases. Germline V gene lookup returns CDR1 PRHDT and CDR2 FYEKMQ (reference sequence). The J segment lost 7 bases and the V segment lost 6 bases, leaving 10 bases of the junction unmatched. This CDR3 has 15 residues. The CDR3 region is CASSRGGRLGGELFF. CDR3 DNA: TGTGCCAGCAGTCGGGGGGGCCGATTGGGCGGGGAGCTGTTTTTT.

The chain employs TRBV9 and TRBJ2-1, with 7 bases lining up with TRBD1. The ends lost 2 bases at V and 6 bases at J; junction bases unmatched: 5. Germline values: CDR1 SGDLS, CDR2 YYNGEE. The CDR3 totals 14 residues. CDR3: CASSVQGVSNEQFF. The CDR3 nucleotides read TGTGCCAGCAGCGTCCAGGGGGTTAGCAATGAGCAGTTCTTC.

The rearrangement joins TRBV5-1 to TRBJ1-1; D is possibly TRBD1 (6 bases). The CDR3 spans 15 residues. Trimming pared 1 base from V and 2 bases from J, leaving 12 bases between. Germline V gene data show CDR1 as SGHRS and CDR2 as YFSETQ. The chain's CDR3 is CASSLLAGANTEAFF. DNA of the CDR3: TGCGCCAGCAGCTTGTTGGCAGGGGCAAACACTGAAGCTTTCTTT.

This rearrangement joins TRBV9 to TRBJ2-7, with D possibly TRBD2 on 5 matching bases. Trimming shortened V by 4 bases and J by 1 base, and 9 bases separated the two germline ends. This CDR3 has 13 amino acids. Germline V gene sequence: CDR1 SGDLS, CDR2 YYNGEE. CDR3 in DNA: TGTGCCAGCAGCCGGACGGGATCCTACGAGCAGTACTTC. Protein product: CASSRTGSYEQYF.

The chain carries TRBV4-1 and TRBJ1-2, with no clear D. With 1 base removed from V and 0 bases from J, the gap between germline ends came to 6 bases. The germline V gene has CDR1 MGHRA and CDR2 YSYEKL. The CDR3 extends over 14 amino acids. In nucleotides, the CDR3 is TGCGCCAGCAGCCAAGTGGGAGCTAACTATGGCTACACCTTC. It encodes CASSQVGANYGYTF.

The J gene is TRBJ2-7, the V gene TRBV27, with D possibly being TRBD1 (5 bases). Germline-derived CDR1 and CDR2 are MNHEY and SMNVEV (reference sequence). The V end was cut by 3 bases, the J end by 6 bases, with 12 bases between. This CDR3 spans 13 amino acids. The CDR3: CASSLPGPGEQYF. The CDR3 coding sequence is TGTGCCAGCAGTTTGCCAGGGCCCGGCGAGCAGTACTTC.

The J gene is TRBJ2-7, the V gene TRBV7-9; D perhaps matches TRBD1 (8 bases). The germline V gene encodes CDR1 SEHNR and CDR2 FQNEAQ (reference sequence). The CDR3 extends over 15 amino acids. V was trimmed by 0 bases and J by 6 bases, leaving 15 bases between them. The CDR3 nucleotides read TGTGCCAGCAGCTTAGCCCTGACAGGGGAGGGCGAGCAGTACTTC. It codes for CASSLALTGEGEQYF. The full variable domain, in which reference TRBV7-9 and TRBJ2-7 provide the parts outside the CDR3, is DTGVSQNPRHKITKRGQNVTFRCDPISEHNRLYWYRQTLGQGPEFLTYFQNEAQLEKSRLLSDRFSAERPKGSFSTLEIQRTEQGDSAMYLCASSLALTGEGEQYFGPGTRLTVT.

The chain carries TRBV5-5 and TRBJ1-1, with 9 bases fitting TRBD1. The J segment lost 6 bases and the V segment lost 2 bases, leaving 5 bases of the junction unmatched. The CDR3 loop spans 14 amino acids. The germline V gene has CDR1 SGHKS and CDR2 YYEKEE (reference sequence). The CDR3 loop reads CASSFLDRGAEAFF. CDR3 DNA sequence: TGTGCCAGCAGCTTTCTCGACAGGGGGGCTGAAGCTTTCTTT.

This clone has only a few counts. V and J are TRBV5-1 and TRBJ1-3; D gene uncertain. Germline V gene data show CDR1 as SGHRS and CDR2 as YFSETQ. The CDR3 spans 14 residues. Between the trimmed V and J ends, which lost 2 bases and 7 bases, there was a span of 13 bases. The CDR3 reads CASSLSGNRNTIYF. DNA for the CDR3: TGCGCCAGCAGCTTATCGGGAAATCGGAACACCATATATTTT.

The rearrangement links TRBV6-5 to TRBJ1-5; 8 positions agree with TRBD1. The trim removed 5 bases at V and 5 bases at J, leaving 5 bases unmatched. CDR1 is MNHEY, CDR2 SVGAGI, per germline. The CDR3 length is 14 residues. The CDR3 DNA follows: TGTGCCAGCAGTGACTTACAGGGGGATCAGCCCCAGCATTTT. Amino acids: CASSDLQGDQPQHF.

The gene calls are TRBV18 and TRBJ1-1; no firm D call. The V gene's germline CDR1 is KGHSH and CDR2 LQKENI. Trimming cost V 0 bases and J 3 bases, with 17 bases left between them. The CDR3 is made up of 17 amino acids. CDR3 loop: CASSPPLRPTGDTEAFF. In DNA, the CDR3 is TGTGCCAGCTCACCACCCCTAAGACCAACCGGGGACACTGAAGCTTTCTTT. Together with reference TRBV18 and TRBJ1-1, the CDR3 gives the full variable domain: NAGVMQNPRHLVRRRGQEARLRCSPMKGHSHVYWYRQLPEEGLKFMVYLQKENIIDESGMPKERFSAEFPKEGPSILRIQQVVRGDSAAYFCASSPPLRPTGDTEAFFGQGTRLTVV.

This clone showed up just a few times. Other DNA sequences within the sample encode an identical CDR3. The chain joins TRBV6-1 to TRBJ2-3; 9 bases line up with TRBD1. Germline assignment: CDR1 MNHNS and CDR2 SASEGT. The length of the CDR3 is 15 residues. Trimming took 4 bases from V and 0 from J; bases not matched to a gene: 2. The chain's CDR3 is CASSGGTGSTDTQYF. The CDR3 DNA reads TGTGCCAGCAGTGGAGGGACAGGGAGCACAGATACGCAGTATTTT.

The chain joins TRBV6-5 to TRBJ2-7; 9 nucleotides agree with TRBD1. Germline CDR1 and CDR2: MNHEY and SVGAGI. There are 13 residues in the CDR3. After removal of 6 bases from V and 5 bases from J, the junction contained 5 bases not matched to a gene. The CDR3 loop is CASRPTGGHEQYF. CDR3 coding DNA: TGTGCCAGCAGACCGACAGGGGGGCACGAGCAGTACTTC.

CDR3 nucleotides: TGTGCCAGCAGCTTGAAGGGGTTTCCTGGGGAGCAGTACTTC. Translated: CASSLKGFPGEQYF. V is TRBV5-4 and J is TRBJ2-7; a possible D gene is TRBD1 (5 bases). The CDR3 extends over 14 amino acids. CDR1 and CDR2 (germline): SGHNT, YYREEE (reference sequence). V was clipped by 1 base and J by 7 bases, with 15 bases between them.

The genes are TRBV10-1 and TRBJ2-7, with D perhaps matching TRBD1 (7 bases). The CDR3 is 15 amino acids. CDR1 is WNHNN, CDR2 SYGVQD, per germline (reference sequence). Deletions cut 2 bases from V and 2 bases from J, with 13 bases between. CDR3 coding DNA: TGCGCCAGCAGTGAGGGAGGGGGCCGGCCCTACGAGCAGTACTTC. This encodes CASSEGGGRPYEQYF.

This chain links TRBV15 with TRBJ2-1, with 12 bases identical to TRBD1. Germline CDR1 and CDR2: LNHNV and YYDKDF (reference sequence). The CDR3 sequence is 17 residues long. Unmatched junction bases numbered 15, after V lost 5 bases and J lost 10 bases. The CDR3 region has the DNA TGTGCCACCAGCGGATTAGGGGGGGACAGGGGGCGCGACGAGCAGTTCTTC. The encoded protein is CATSGLGGDRGRDEQFF.

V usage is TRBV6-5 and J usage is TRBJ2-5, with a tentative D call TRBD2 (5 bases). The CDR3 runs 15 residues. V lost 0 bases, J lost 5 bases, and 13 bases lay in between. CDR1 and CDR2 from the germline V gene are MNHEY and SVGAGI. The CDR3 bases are TGTGCCAGCAGTTACTCGAACGGGGTCGGGGAGACCCAGTACTTC. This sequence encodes CASSYSNGVGETQYF.

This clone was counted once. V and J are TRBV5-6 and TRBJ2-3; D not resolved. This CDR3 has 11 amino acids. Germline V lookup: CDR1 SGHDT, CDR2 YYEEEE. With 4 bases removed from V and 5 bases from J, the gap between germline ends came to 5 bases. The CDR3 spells CASSRLDTQYF. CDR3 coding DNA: TGTGCCAGCAGCCGTCTAGATACGCAGTATTTT.

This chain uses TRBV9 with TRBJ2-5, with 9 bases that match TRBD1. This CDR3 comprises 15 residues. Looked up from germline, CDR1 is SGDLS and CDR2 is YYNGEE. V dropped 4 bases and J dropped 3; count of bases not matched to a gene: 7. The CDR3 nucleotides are TGTGCCAGCAGCCCCCGGACAGGGGTAGAAGAGACCCAGTACTTC. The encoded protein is CASSPRTGVEETQYF.

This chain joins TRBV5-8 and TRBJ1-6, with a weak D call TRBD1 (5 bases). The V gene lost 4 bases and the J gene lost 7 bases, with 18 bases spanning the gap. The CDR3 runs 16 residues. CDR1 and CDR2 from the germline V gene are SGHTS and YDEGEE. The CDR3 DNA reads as TGTGCCAGCAGCCTTAGTTACGGGGGTGGGAATTCACCCCTCCACTTT. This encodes CASSLSYGGGNSPLHF.